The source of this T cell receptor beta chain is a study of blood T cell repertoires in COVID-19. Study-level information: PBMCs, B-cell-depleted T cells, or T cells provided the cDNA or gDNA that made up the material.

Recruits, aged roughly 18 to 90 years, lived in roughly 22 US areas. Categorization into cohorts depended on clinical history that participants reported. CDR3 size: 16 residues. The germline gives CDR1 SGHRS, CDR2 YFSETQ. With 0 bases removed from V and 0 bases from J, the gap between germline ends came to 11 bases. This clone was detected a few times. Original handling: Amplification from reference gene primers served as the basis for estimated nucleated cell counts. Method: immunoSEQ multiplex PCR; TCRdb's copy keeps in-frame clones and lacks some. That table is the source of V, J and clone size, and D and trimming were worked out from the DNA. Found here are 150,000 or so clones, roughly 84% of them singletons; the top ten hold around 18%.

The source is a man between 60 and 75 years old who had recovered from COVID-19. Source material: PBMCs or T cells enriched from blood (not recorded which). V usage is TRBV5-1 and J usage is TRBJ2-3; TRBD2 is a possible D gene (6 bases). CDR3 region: CASSLVLGGSTDTQYF. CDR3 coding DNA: TGCGCCAGCAGCTTGGTTTTGGGGGGTAGCACAGATACGCAGTATTTT.